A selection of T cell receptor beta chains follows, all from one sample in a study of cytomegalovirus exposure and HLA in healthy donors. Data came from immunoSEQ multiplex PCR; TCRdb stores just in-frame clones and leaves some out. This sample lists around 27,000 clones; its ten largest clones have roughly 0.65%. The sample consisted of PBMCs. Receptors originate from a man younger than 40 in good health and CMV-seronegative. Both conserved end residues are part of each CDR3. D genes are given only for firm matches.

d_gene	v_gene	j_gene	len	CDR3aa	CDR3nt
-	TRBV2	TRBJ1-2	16	CASSVGRSPFGSGYTF	TGTGCCAGCAGTGTCGGCAGGTCCCCTTTCGGGAGCGGCTACACCTTC
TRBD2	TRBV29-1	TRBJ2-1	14	CSVAILAGLSEQFF	TGCAGCGTTGCGATACTAGCGGGATTGAGTGAGCAGTTCTTC
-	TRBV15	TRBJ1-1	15	CATSSPDAAGTEAFF	TGTGCCACCAGCTCCCCTGACGCCGCGGGCACTGAAGCTTTCTTT
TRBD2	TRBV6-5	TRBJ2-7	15	CASSLRGTTTYEQYF	TGTGCCAGCAGCCTCCGAGGGACTACCACCTACGAGCAGTACTTC
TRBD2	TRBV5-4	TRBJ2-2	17	CASSLGSSGSKTGELFF	TGTGCCAGCAGCTTGGGGAGCAGCGGGAGTAAGACCGGGGAGCTGTTTTTT
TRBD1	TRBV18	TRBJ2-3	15	CASSPGTGIADTQYF	TGTGCCAGCTCACCAGGGACAGGGATCGCAGATACGCAGTATTTT
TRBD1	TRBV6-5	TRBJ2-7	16	CASSYRGQGSSYEQYF	TGTGCCAGCAGTTACAGGGGACAGGGAAGCTCCTACGAGCAGTACTTC
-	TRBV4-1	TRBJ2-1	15	CASRLTDISYNEQFF	TGCGCCAGCAGACTCACAGATATCTCCTACAATGAGCAGTTCTTC
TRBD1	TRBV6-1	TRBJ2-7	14	CASRKGQDAYEQYF	TGTGCCAGCAGAAAAGGACAGGACGCCTACGAGCAGTACTTC
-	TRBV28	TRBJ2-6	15	CASSAPGSGANVLTF	TGTGCCAGCAGTGCCCCAGGGTCTGGGGCCAACGTCCTGACTTTC
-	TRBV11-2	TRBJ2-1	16	CASSLALLGHYNEQFF	TGTGCCAGCAGCTTAGCCCTTTTGGGCCATTACAATGAGCAGTTCTTC
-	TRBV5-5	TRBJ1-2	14	CASSLGPGSLGYTF	TGTGCCAGCAGCTTGGGGCCAGGCTCCCTTGGCTACACCTTC
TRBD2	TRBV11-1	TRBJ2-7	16	CASSLEVYQRGSEQYF	TGTGCCAGCAGCTTAGAAGTTTATCAGCGGGGGTCCGAGCAGTACTTC
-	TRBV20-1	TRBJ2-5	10	CSGGDLGQYF	TGCAGTGGGGGGGATTTAGGGCAGTACTTC
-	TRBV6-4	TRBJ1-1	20	CASSDLTLSVKPVKNTEAFF	TGTGCCAGCAGTGACCTAACCCTCAGCGTAAAACCCGTTAAGAACACTGAAGCTTTCTTT
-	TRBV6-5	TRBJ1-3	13	CASREDNGNTIYF	TGTGCCAGCAGAGAAGACAACGGAAACACCATATATTTT
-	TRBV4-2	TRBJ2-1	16	CASSQEMGAEYNEQFF	TGTGCCAGCAGCCAAGAGATGGGGGCGGAATACAATGAGCAGTTCTTC
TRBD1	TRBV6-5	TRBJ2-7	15	CASSYDRAQTWEQYF	TGTGCCAGCAGTTACGACAGGGCCCAAACCTGGGAGCAGTACTTC
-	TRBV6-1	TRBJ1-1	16	CASSGLSQAMNTEAFF	TGTGCCAGCAGTGGACTAAGCCAAGCCATGAACACTGAAGCTTTCTTT
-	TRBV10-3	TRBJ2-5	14	CAISRDKLGETQYF	TGTGCCATCAGCCGGGACAAGCTAGGGGAGACCCAGTACTTC
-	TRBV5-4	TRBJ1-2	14	CASSPWAQPDGYTF	TGTGCCAGCAGCCCCTGGGCCCAGCCGGATGGCTACACCTTC
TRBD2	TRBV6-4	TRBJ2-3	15	CASSASGGATDTQYF	TGTGCCAGCAGTGCTAGCGGGGGGGCAACAGATACGCAGTATTTT
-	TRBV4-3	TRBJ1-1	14	CASSQVTGNTEAFF	TGCGCCAGCAGCCAAGTTACAGGGAACACTGAAGCTTTCTTT
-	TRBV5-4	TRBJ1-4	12	CASSRGEEKLFF	TGTGCCAGCAGCCGCGGGGAGGAAAAACTGTTTTTT
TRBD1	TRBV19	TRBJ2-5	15	CASSRSGTDEETQYF	TGTGCCAGTAGTCGATCCGGGACAGACGAAGAGACCCAGTACTTC
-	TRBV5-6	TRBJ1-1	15	CASSFLGGVVTEAFF	TGTGCCAGCAGCTTCCTCGGAGGGGTCGTCACTGAAGCTTTCTTT
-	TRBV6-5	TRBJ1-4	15	CASSYRRASNEKLFF	TGTGCCAGCAGTTACCGCAGGGCTTCTAATGAAAAACTGTTTTTT
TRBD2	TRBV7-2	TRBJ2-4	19	CASSLFSLAGASTKNIQYF	TGTGCCAGCAGCTTATTTTCGCTAGCGGGAGCTAGTACCAAAAACATTCAGTACTTC
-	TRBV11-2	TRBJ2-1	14	CASSSPLGGAEQFF	TGTGCCAGCAGTTCCCCACTGGGGGGGGCTGAGCAGTTCTTC
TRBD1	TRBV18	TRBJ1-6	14	CASSRDRGGSPLHF	TGTGCCAGCTCACGAGACAGGGGTGGTTCACCCCTCCACTTT
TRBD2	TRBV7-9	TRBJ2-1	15	CASSSLTSVDNEQFF	TGTGCCAGCAGCTCTCTCACTAGCGTCGACAATGAGCAGTTCTTC
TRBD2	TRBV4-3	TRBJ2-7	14	CASSLGLAAYEQYF	TGCGCCAGCAGCCTGGGACTAGCGGCGTACGAGCAGTACTTC
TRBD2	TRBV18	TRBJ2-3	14	CASSPSGRTDTQYF	TGTGCCAGCTCACCTAGCGGGAGGACAGATACGCAGTATTTT
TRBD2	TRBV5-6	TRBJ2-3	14	CASSPGGPADTQYF	TGTGCCAGCAGTCCGGGGGGGCCCGCAGATACGCAGTATTTT
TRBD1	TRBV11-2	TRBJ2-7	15	CASSLAGTGFYEQYF	TGTGCCAGCAGCTTAGCCGGGACAGGGTTCTACGAGCAGTACTTC
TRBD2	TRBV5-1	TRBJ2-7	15	CASSFSGGSSYEQYF	TGCGCCAGCAGCTTTAGCGGGGGAAGCTCCTACGAGCAGTACTTC
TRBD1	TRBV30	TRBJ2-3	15	CAWRVGTGGLDTQYF	TGTGCCTGGAGGGTGGGGACAGGGGGCCTAGATACGCAGTATTTT
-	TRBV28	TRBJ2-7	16	CASVGGDTTSSYEQYF	TGTGCCAGCGTAGGGGGGGACACGACTAGCTCCTACGAGCAGTACTTC
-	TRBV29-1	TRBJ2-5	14	CSVEVGQLQETQYF	TGCAGCGTTGAAGTAGGACAGCTCCAAGAGACCCAGTACTTC
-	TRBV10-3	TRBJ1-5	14	CAISMDNSNQPQHF	TGTGCCATCAGTATGGACAATAGCAATCAGCCCCAGCATTTT
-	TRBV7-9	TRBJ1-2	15	CASRPGNVGEYGYTF	TGTGCCAGCAGACCTGGCAACGTCGGGGAATATGGCTACACCTTC
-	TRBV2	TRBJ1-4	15	CASRTTGISNEKLFF	TGTGCCAGCAGGACAACAGGGATTTCTAATGAAAAACTGTTTTTT
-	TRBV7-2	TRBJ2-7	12	CASSPQGLEQYF	TGTGCCAGCAGCCCGCAGGGCCTTGAGCAGTACTTC
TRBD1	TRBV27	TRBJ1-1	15	CASRLTGTGKPEAFF	TGTGCCAGCAGACTTACCGGGACAGGGAAACCTGAAGCTTTCTTT
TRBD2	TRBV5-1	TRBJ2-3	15	CASSLAWGGLDTQYF	TGCGCCAGCAGCTTGGCCTGGGGGGGTCTCGATACGCAGTATTTT
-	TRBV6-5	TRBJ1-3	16	CASSYSPRVAGNTIYF	TGTGCCAGCAGTTACTCGCCCAGGGTTGCTGGAAACACCATATATTTT